This T cell receptor (beta chain) was documented in a study of cytomegalovirus exposure and HLA in healthy donors (dated by TCRdb to about 2017). The study in broad terms: According to an earlier analysis of 550 to 750 of the donors, about 179 million T cells yielded some 110 million unique TCR beta sequences and less than 300 Gb of sequence data. The study profiled the T cell repertoires of hundreds of subjects by immunosequencing and related them to cytomegalovirus serostatus. Donor age, sex, ethnicity and CMV serostatus were compiled alongside the repertoire data. A later genetic analysis used genome-wide SNP genotypes for about three fifths of the roughly 700 donors, treating that subset as a discovery cohort. The later analysis used no new phenotypic data to find candidate immune exposures, relying instead on TCR beta sequences and their occurrence across donors. Typing coverage differed by locus: A, B, C, DRB1 and DQB1 were typed in about 629-640 donors, DQA1 in about 560, DPA1 in 600 to 610, and DPB1 in 400 to 480. Among the approximately 420 genotyped donors, around 81% belonged to the genetic ancestry cluster associated with self-reported Caucasian donors. A separate validation cohort of 90 to 150 different subjects was used in addition to the approximately 640-subject first cohort. Roughly 5 DR-DQ haplotypes were handled as single units for association and clustering, since linkage in the cohort was strong. HLA typing covered class I and class II loci at four-digit resolution. The study aimed to test whether signatures of past pathogen exposure could be identified by cataloging public T cell receptors. To study patterns of TCR occurrence, a later analysis re-analyzed previously published TCR beta repertoires from around 670 donors and added high-resolution HLA genotyping. About 310 gigabases of sequencing data and tens of millions of unique TCR sequences were included in an early release covering roughly 700 HLA-typed donors. An earlier analysis of approximately 580 of the donors used high-throughput TCR beta sequencing to judge whether each TCR beta V gene segment behaved as functional or pseudogenic. To predict cytomegalovirus infection status, the study brought together high-throughput TCR immunosequencing, statistical association of individual TCRs with disease status, and machine learning. All discovery cohort repertoires had been generated using a single sequencing platform. Among several hundred genotyped donors of the cohort, an average of roughly 230,000 unique TCR beta nucleotide sequences was sequenced per donor, of which approximately 18% were non-productive.

Taken from cysteine to phenylalanine, the CDR3 has 15 residues. Just the 45-base CDR3 DNA is kept, in frame starting at base 1. The germline V end is reduced by 6 bases and the J end by 3 bases; junction bases left unmatched: 7. In the germline V gene, CDR1 corresponds to MDHEN and CDR2 to SYDVKM. The cohort consisted of 600 or so healthy bone marrow donors. At the time of sampling, all cohort members were nominally healthy, though unrecorded immune exposures were likely present. The donor was CMV seronegative and was included in the group of a few hundred seronegative cohort members. A peripheral blood sample was collected from each donor, and TCR beta sequencing was performed on peripheral blood mononuclear cells. Genomic DNA was extracted from the blood cell samples with the Qiagen DNeasy Blood Extraction Kit. Library construction relied on the immunoSEQ multiplex PCR assay. For the multiplex PCR, a mixture combining 60 forward primers for TCR Vbeta segments and 13 reverse primers for TCR Jbeta segments was used. The CDR3 region of rearranged TCR beta genes was amplified from genomic DNA with a multiplex PCR assay. The Illumina HiSeq System was used to sequence the amplified TCR beta libraries as 87-base-pair reads. The authors processed their data as follows. A later analysis counted about 82 million unique TCR beta chains across the 666 repertoires, and some 12 million of these chains were shared by at least two donors. Raw reads were error-corrected and collapsed into unique sequences with a nearest-neighbor algorithm that merged closely related sequences to remove PCR and sequencing errors. CDR3 sequences were aligned to IMGT reference sequences to assign V, D and J gene segments. Each retained sequence needed at least a six-nucleotide match to both a V gene segment and a J gene segment. A rearrangement was called productive if the CDR3 had no stop codons and remained in frame with V and J, and every other rearrangement was called non-productive. CDR3 was defined by IMGT convention, running from the second conserved V-encoded cysteine to the conserved J-encoded phenylalanine. The earlier analysis of 500 to 600 of the donors excluded sequences that lacked an unambiguous match to a single V gene segment. An earlier analysis of just under 600 of the donors called V segments functional above 56.7% productive rearrangements and segregating when the between-donor standard deviation exceeded 5%. A statistical classification framework was built for diagnosing cytomegalovirus status from the catalog of TCR beta chain sequences. V and J gene assignment, in a later analysis, came from comparing TCR nucleotide sequences with IMGT/GENE-DB human TR gene sequences. A later analysis assigned CDR3 sequences and most-parsimonious VDJ recombination scenarios with the TCRdist pipeline. In a later analysis, every TCR beta chain was defined by the combination of its CDR3 amino acid sequence and its V-gene family, and reads without a unique V-gene family were dropped. A later analysis removed 550 to 650 highly shared, low-generation-probability nucleotide sequences to deal with suspected cross-contamination and a sequencing artifact. For each public chain, a later analysis derived a clonal expansion index from normalized ranks of inferred template counts within each repertoire. Generation probabilities in a later analysis came from a VDJ recombination model fitted to out-of-frame rearrangements, and those results were checked against IGoR. In a later analysis, TCR-TCR, TCR-HLA and TCR-CMV co-occurrence was scored with hypergeometric tests, and a repertoire-size bias correction was applied to TCR pairs. A later analysis estimated false discovery rates by permuting HLA or CMV assignments 20 times. In a later analysis, co-occurring TCRs were grouped with DBSCAN, and TCRdist sequence similarity was added when clustering was performed within HLA-allele-positive subsets. Co-occurrence clustering excluded repertoires with fewer than 30,000 or more than 120,000 public chains, plus five with anomalous nucleotide sharing. In its TCRdb copy, this immuneACCESS table keeps in-frame sequences only and misses some clones. Where compared with another copy, unresolved V genes explain less than half of these, and the others have no known cause. V, J and clone size were drawn from that table, and D and trimming were deduced from the DNA. Counted in this sample were approximately 90,000 clones; roughly 73% of them appeared once. About 2.2% of the sample is taken by the ten largest.

The paper as a whole reports these results and caveats: A later analysis found that TCR association rates varied across HLA loci, with DRB1 alleles showing the most associated TCRs and HLA-C alleles the fewest. Because some donors lacked HLA typing at each locus, the association tests relied only on the typed subset. The authors suggested that the approach could potentially be generalized to other disease states and immunological phenotypes. Linkage disequilibrium might explain the correlated functional status among segregating V segments, but an unknown experimental factor could not be ruled out. In an earlier analysis of 587 of the donors, most TCR beta V segments appeared in productive rearrangements about 87% or about 30% of the time, broadly matching IMGT annotations. According to a later analysis, parvovirus B19, influenza, CMV and Epstein-Barr virus appeared linked to several top co-occurrence clusters. The cohort was sequenced for TCR beta chains only, and without alpha or paired-chain data the features that could be detected were limited. Because the 87-base-pair reads could not distinguish some IMGT-functional V segments, including TRBV6-2 and TRBV6-3, those segments were excluded. Assigning TCR associations to individual alleles was difficult when HLA alleles, especially DR and DQ, strongly co-occurred. The classifier was reported to diagnose cytomegalovirus status with high specificity and sensitivity in both the original cohort and the validation cohort. For the cohort, immune exposure information was limited to CMV serostatus. The presence/absence analyses assumed that sequencing depth was roughly uniform across donors, and that assumption may not be true. In a later analysis, HLA-associated TCR beta chains showed more clonal expansion and lower generation probabilities than non-associated chains that were equally common. A cluster of highly shared sequence variants was judged likely to be a technical artifact of the sequencing pipeline. Because counts were too low, about 15 rarely observed V segments, including chromosome 9 orphons, were left out of the earlier analysis of 587 of the donors. While some public TCRs were present in many individuals, most TCR sequences turned up only very rarely across donors. In vitro tests confirmed that three of the cytomegalovirus-associated TCR beta chains recognize cytomegalovirus antigens. A further reported finding was that TCR beta sequences accurately predicted the HLA-A and HLA-B alleles for most subjects in the first cohort. Compared with the roughly 700-donor mean, donors in an Asian-associated ancestry cluster had fewer N-insertions in productive TCRs, according to a later genetic analysis. A later genetic analysis associated a missense DCLRE1C variant with V-gene and J-gene trimming of TCR beta chains, and an independent cohort replicated the association. At a false discovery rate of 0.05, a later analysis linked about 16,000 TCR beta sequences to specific HLA alleles. According to a later analysis, most CMV-associated TCR beta chains appeared to be HLA-restricted, and the HLA associations seemed to be driven largely by CMV exposure. In the study, approximately 160 TCR beta chains were listed as associated with cytomegalovirus.

This clone has more than one count but fewer than ten. No antigen is known for it. There are no base qualities to consult, and no much larger clone falls within one base. The sequence was collected from a man aged 40-55 years in good health and CMV-seronegative. The chain uses TRBV28 and TRBJ1-3; 8 bases in the junction line up with TRBD1. What was sequenced was PBMCs. The DNA sequence follows: TGTGCCAGCAGGGCCGGGACAGGATTTGGAAACACCATATATTTT. Translation gives CASRAGTGFGNTIYF.